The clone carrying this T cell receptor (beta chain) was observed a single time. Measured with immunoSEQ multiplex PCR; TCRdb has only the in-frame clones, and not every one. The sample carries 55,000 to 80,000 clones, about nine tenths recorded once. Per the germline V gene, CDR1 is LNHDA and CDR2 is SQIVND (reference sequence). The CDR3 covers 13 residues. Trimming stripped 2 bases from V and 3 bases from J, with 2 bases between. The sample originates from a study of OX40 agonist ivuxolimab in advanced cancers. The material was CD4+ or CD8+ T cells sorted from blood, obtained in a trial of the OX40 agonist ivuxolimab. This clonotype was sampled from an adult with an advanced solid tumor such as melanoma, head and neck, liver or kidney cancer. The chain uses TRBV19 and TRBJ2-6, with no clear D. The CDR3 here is CASSIRGANVLTF. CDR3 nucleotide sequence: TGTGCCAGTAGTATACGTGGGGCCAACGTCCTGACTTTC.